Listed below are T cell receptor beta chains from one sample, sequenced in a study of human T cells and chemical hapten exposure. One entry per CDR3 protein, called by TCRdb with MiXCR from the RACE reads. The profile covers about 130,000 distinct CDR3 sequences, with 9% to 10% appearing a single time and 1.5% to 2% taken by the ten largest. Sequenced input: whole blood. All receptors come from a male donor in good health. Some clones in this sample may be carry-over from other donors' samples. Both conserved end residues are part of each CDR3. D genes are given only for firm matches. Clone size is shown for a subset of rows, as once, few, many or a class of expanded clone.

j_call | d_call | v_call | clone_size | cdr3_nt | cdr3_aa
TRBJ2-5 | TRBD2 | TRBV9 | . | TGTGCCAGCAGCCCGAGACTAGCGGCTACGACCTCCACCCACGAGACCCAGTACTTC | CASSPRLAATTSTHETQYF
TRBJ2-3 | . | TRBV9 | many | TGTGCCAGCAGCGCGACTAGCACAGATACGCAGTATTTT | CASSATSTDTQYF
TRBJ2-3 | . | TRBV19 | few | TGTGCCAGTAGCGGGCAGGATAGCACAGATACGCAGTATTTT | CASSGQDSTDTQYF
TRBJ1-5 | . | TRBV12-5 | . | TGTGCTAGTCAAATCCGCAGAGACGATAGCAATCAGCCCCAGCATTTT | CASQIRRDDSNQPQHF
TRBJ1-5 | . | TRBV6-5 | . | TGTGCCAGCAGTACCAGGCCCTTCAATCAGCCCCAGCATTTT | CASSTRPFNQPQHF
TRBJ2-7 | . | TRBV7-2 | few | TGTGCCAGCAGCTTAGTGGACAGCACCTACGAGCAGTACTTC | CASSLVDSTYEQYF
TRBJ2-7 | TRBD2 | TRBV3-1 | few | TGTGCCAGCAGCCCAAAGGACAGGGGACTAGCGGAAGCCTACGAGCAGTACTTC | CASSPKDRGLAEAYEQYF
TRBJ1-2 | . | TRBV2 | . | TGTGCCAGCAGTGATCAGAGCCTCTATGGCGGCTACACCTTC | CASSDQSLYGGYTF
TRBJ2-7 | TRBD1 | TRBV5-1 | few | TGCGCCAGCAGCCCGTCGGGACAGGCAAGCGAGCAGTACTTC | CASSPSGQASEQYF
TRBJ1-2 | . | TRBV29-1 | few | TGCAGCGTTGATATAGGGGTTGGCTACACCTTC | CSVDIGVGYTF
TRBJ2-7 | . | TRBV5-1 | few | TGCGCCAGCAGCGGTAAAGACGGAAACTCCTACGAGCAGTACTTC | CASSGKDGNSYEQYF
TRBJ2-7 | TRBD1 | TRBV5-1 | many | TGCGCCAGCAGCTGGACAGGGGGCGCGGACGAGCAGTACTTC | CASSWTGGADEQYF
TRBJ1-1 | . | TRBV12-3/TRBV12-4 | . | TGTGCCAGCAGTTCAGCCGCTCAGGCTTTCTTT | CASSSAAQAFF
TRBJ1-5 | TRBD1 | TRBV20-1 | . | TGCAGTGCTGGCGGGACAGGGGGCTTTGGGCTTGGGCCCCAGCATTTT | CSAGGTGGFGLGPQHF
TRBJ2-1 | TRBD1 | TRBV15 | many | TGTGCCACCAGCAGAGATCTCACAGGGGACCACAATGAGCAGTTCTTC | CATSRDLTGDHNEQFF
TRBJ1-4 | . | TRBV14 | . | TGTGCCAGCAGTAGACAGTATAATGAAAAACTGTTTTTT | CASSRQYNEKLFF
TRBJ1-6 | TRBD1 | TRBV20-1 | . | TGCAGTGCTAGAGTTGCGGGACAGGGCTATAATTCACCCCTCCACTTT | CSARVAGQGYNSPLHF
TRBJ2-5 | . | TRBV20-1 | . | TGCAGTGCGGGCTCCAGGGGATGGTACCAAGAGACCCAGTACTTC | CSAGSRGWYQETQYF
TRBJ2-7 | . | TRBV14 | . | TGTGCCAGCAGCCTGACACTCTCCGACGAGCAGTACTTC | CASSLTLSDEQYF
TRBJ2-3 | . | TRBV7-2 | . | TGTGCCAGCAGCCGGGGTTCCAGAAGCACAGATACGCAGTATTTT | CASSRGSRSTDTQYF
TRBJ2-7 | . | TRBV6-5 | few | TGTGCCAGCAGTTTCCGGGCCCAATTCTACGAGCAGTACTTC | CASSFRAQFYEQYF
TRBJ2-1 | TRBD1 | TRBV5-1 | many | TGCGCCAGCAGCTTGGGACAGGGTGATGACAATGAGCAGTTCTTC | CASSLGQGDDNEQFF
TRBJ2-3 | . | TRBV5-4 | many | TGTGCCTACAAACCGGGGTCGAGGCCCACAGATACGCAGTATTTT | CAYKPGSRPTDTQYF
TRBJ2-3 | TRBD2 | TRBV5-4 | . | TGTGCCAGCAGCTCTAGCGGGAGACCAGATACGCAGTATTTT | CASSSSGRPDTQYF
TRBJ2-2 | . | TRBV12-3/TRBV12-4 | . | TGTGCCAGCAGTTTCGGGGAAGGCGGGGAGCTGTTTTTT | CASSFGEGGELFF
TRBJ2-7 | TRBD2 | TRBV6-5 | few | TGTGCCAGCAGCCGGGGGGGCCGGAGTGAGCAGTACTTC | CASSRGGRSEQYF
TRBJ2-1 | . | TRBV11-1 | many | TGTGCCAGCAGCTCCATTCCCCCAGCGGCCAGCTCCTACAATGAGCAGTTCTTC | CASSSIPPAASSYNEQFF
TRBJ2-2 | TRBD2 | TRBV6-2/TRBV6-3 | few | TGTGCCAGCAGTTGGGGACTAGCGGGAGAACCCCACACCGGGGAGCTGTTTTTT | CASSWGLAGEPHTGELFF
TRBJ2-3 | . | TRBV7-9 | many | TGTGCCAGCAGCCCGTACAGGGTAACAGATACGCAGTATTTT | CASSPYRVTDTQYF
TRBJ2-1 | . | TRBV18 | many | TGTGCCAGCTCACCACCGTCGTGGGAGGTCTCCTACAATGAGCAGTTCTTC | CASSPPSWEVSYNEQFF
TRBJ2-7 | . | TRBV20-1 | many | TGCAGTGCTCTAGGAGGCAACAGGCACGAGCAGTACTTC | CSALGGNRHEQYF
TRBJ2-1 | . | TRBV20-1 | . | TGCAGTGCTAGGGCGCCATCAAGCTCCTACAATGAGCAGTTCTTC | CSARAPSSSYNEQFF
TRBJ2-7 | . | TRBV5-1 | many | TGCGCCAGCAGCTTAAGGTTGGGAGTGGCCGAGCAGTACTTC | CASSLRLGVAEQYF
TRBJ1-2 | TRBD1 | TRBV12-3/TRBV12-4 | . | TGTGCCAGCACCAAAAACAGGGGGACTCATTCTAACTATGGCTACACCTTC | CASTKNRGTHSNYGYTF
TRBJ1-5 | . | TRBV25-1 | few | TGTGCCAGCAGTGAATCTCGGGGGGCTAGCAATCAGCCCCAGCATTTT | CASSESRGASNQPQHF
TRBJ1-2 | . | TRBV28 | . | TGTGCCAGCAGCCTCGACGGCTTCTATGGCTACACCTTC | CASSLDGFYGYTF
TRBJ1-5 | TRBD1 | TRBV5-6 | . | TGTGCCAGCAGCTTGGCAGGACAGGGGCATAGCAATCAGCCCCAGCATTTT | CASSLAGQGHSNQPQHF
TRBJ2-1 | . | TRBV20-1 | few | TGCAGTGCTAGAGAGGGGTGGGGTAGCCTCTACAATGAGCAGTTCTTC | CSAREGWGSLYNEQFF
TRBJ1-1 | TRBD1 | TRBV6-6 | . | TGTGCCAGCAGCACCCGGACAGGGTTGACTGAAGCTTTCTTT | CASSTRTGLTEAFF
TRBJ1-6 | . | TRBV12-3/TRBV12-4 | many | TGTGCCAGCGGGATGGACAACGGATCACCCCTCCACTTT | CASGMDNGSPLHF
TRBJ2-7 | TRBD1 | TRBV20-1 | . | TGCAGTGCTGGGGACAGGGCAATGGGCTACGAGCAGTACTTC | CSAGDRAMGYEQYF
TRBJ1-1 | . | TRBV12-3/TRBV12-4 | few | TGTGCCAGCAGAGACAAGAACACTGAAGCTTTCTTT | CASRDKNTEAFF
TRBJ2-3 | TRBD2 | TRBV12-3/TRBV12-4 | many | TGTGCCAGCAGCCTCGCTAGCGGGGGGACGAGCACAGATACGCAGTATTTT | CASSLASGGTSTDTQYF
TRBJ2-3 | . | TRBV6-6 | few | TGTGCCAGCAGTTACTCTGGCCCCGGAGAAGCAGATACGCAGTATTTT | CASSYSGPGEADTQYF
TRBJ2-1 | TRBD1 | TRBV5-1 | many | TGCGCCAGCAGCTTCCAACAGGGGTCGGGTGAGCAGTTCTTC | CASSFQQGSGEQFF
TRBJ2-7 | TRBD1 | TRBV5-1 | . | TGCGCCAGCAGCCTGGGACCGGGACAGGGATCCTACGAGCAGTACTTC | CASSLGPGQGSYEQYF
TRBJ1-4 | . | TRBV27 | . | . | CASSSSPTWQATNEKLFF
TRBJ2-5 | . | TRBV10-3 | many | TGTGCCATCAGTGAAGCTAAGGCCCAAGAGACCCAGTACTTC | CAISEAKAQETQYF
TRBJ2-3 | . | TRBV14 | . | TGTGCCAGCGGCCAAGTATGGTTCGGGCAGCGGAGCACAGATACGCAGTATTTT | CASGQVWFGQRSTDTQYF
TRBJ2-4 | TRBD2 | TRBV12-3/TRBV12-4 | many | TGTGCCAGCAGCCTGACTAGCGGAAAAAACATTCAGTACTTC | CASSLTSGKNIQYF
TRBJ1-3 | TRBD1 | TRBV18 | few | TGTGCCAGCTCACCCAGGGGACAGGGCTCTGGAAACACCATATATTTT | CASSPRGQGSGNTIYF
TRBJ2-3 | TRBD2 | TRBV5-1 | few | TGCGCCAGCAGCTTGGAGGGGACTAGCGGGAGAACAGATACGCAGTATTTT | CASSLEGTSGRTDTQYF
TRBJ2-7 | . | TRBV19 | few | TGTGCCAGTAGTATAGATCGGGGGACACCCACCTACGAGCAGTACTTC | CASSIDRGTPTYEQYF
TRBJ2-7 | . | TRBV5-6 | many | TGTGCCAGCAGCTTCCCCGGGGACAATTACGAGCAGTACTTC | CASSFPGDNYEQYF
TRBJ2-2 | TRBD2 | TRBV2 | few | TGTGCCAGCAACCGGTTAGCGGGAGTCGGCACCGGGGAGCTGTTTTTT | CASNRLAGVGTGELFF
TRBJ2-7 | . | TRBV7-9 | few | TGTGCCAGCAGCTTAGCCGACATAGGGCAGGGCGAGCAGTACTTC | CASSLADIGQGEQYF
TRBJ2-3 | TRBD2 | TRBV7-2 | many | TGTGCCAGCAGCTTAGCATTTCTAGCGGGAGTCGGAGATACGCAGTATTTT | CASSLAFLAGVGDTQYF
TRBJ2-5 | . | TRBV20-1 | many | TGCAGTGCCCGCGGACAGGGAGGGCAAGAGACCCAGTACTTC | CSARGQGGQETQYF
TRBJ1-2 | TRBD1 | TRBV6-6 | few | TGTGCCAGCAGCCGCCCGGACAGGGAGGAAAACTATGGCTACACCTTC | CASSRPDREENYGYTF